One T cell receptor (beta chain) is described in this entry. Germline V lookup: CDR1 DFQATT, CDR2 SNEGSKA (reference sequence). The CDR3 is made up of 17 amino acids. V lost 3 bases, J lost 4 bases, and 10 bases stayed unmatched. The data stem from a study of patients and donors after allogeneic stem cell transplantation. TCRdb re-called the RT-PCR reads through MiXCR, storing one row per CDR3 protein. The table includes about 230,000 distinct CDR3 sequences, roughly an eighth detected once. This chain links TRBV20-1 with TRBJ1-3; 12 nucleotides align to TRBD1. The sequencing input was blood, either unsorted or a sorted T cell fraction (not recorded which). The clonotype was recovered from a human donor who was either an allogeneic HSCT recipient or a stem cell or donor lymphocyte infusion donor (not recorded which). It is not recorded whose cells these are; they may come from a transplant donor. CDR3 coding DNA: TGCAGTGCTAGTGGGACAGGGGGCGCCATGGAAGGAAACACCATATATTTT. It is translated as CSASGTGGAMEGNTIYF.